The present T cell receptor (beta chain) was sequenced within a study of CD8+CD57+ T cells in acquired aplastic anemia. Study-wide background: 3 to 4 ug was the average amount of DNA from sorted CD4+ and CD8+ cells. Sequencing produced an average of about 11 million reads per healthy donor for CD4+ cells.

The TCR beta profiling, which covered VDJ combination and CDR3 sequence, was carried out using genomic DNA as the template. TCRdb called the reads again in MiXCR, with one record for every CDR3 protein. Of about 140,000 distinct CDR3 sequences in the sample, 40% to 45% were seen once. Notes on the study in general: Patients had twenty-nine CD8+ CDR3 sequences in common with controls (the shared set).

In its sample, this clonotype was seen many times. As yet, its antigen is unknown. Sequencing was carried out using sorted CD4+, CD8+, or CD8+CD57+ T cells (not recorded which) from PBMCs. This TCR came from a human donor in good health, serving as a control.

The CDR3 bases are TGTGCCAGCAGTGAAGGGGACAGGGCCCCCTTGCGTGGCTACACCTTC. It specifies CASSEGDRAPLRGYTF. The chain links TRBV25-1 to TRBJ1-2, with TRBD1 matching 9 bases. With V trimmed by 2 bases and J by 7 bases, 11 bases remained unmatched. Germline CDR1 MGHDK, CDR2 SYGVNS. The CDR3 has 16 residues.